This T cell receptor (beta chain) came from a study of PD-1 blockade in classical Hodgkin lymphoma. Clones were sequenced by immunoSEQ multiplex PCR, and TCRdb holds only the in-frame ones, with some missing. The sample records approximately 14,000 clones, 86% being singletons. Brentuximab vedotin exposure varied, and every patient relapsed after autologous stem cell transplantation. The length of the CDR3 is 14 residues. Germline CDR1 is GTSNPN and CDR2 is SVGIG (reference sequence). With V trimmed by 7 bases and J by 1 base, 6 bases remained unmatched. The TCR comes from a human donor with classical Hodgkin lymphoma. This specimen was peripheral blood mononuclear cells (PBMCs), taken at baseline. The chain is built from TRBV30 and TRBJ1-4, with TRBD1 identical over 7 bases. The CDR3 loop reads CAYLYRGTNEKLFF. The CDR3 DNA follows: TGTGCCTATCTATACAGGGGAACTAATGAAAAACTGTTTTTT.